Listed here are 21 T cell receptor beta chains from one sample, sequenced in a study of T cells in tumors after PD-1 blockade. Some clones are missing from TCRdb's copy, which holds only in-frame ones; the method was immunoSEQ multiplex PCR. This sample yields 50,000 to 75,000 clones, of which roughly 70% are seen a single time; 4.7% belongs to the top ten. Sequenced here: PBMCs, sampled after anti-PD-1 treatment. Receptor source: a human donor with basal cell carcinoma.

The chain couples TRBV4-1 to TRBJ1-3; D unclear. Trimming stripped 0 bases from V and 0 bases from J, with 12 bases between. Germline V gene lookup returns CDR1 MGHRA and CDR2 YSYEKL. The CDR3 has 17 amino acids. The CDR3 protein is CASSQDQFMFSGNTIYF. CDR3 nucleotide sequence: TGCGCCAGCAGCCAAGATCAGTTTATGTTCTCTGGAAACACCATATATTTT.

This chain connects TRBV30 to TRBJ1-6; D is ambiguous. CDR3 length: 16 amino acids. Trimming cost V 0 bases and J 0 bases, with 9 bases left between them. The germline V gene encodes CDR1 GTSNPN and CDR2 SVGIG (reference sequence). The CDR3 protein is CAWSVSWGSYNSPLHF. The CDR3 DNA is TGTGCCTGGAGTGTAAGCTGGGGCTCCTATAATTCACCCCTCCACTTT.

This clone has a handful of counts. J is TRBJ2-3 and V is TRBV5-1; either TRBD1 or TRBD2 may supply D (5 bases each). V gave up 0 bases and J gave up 2 bases, with 10 bases separating them. The CDR3 contains 15 residues. Germline V gene sequence: CDR1 SGHRS, CDR2 YFSETQ. CDR3: CASSLGGVYTDTQYF. CDR3 DNA: TGCGCCAGCAGCTTGGGAGGGGTGTACACAGATACGCAGTATTTT.

A single count supports this clone. This chain connects TRBV3-1 (or the pseudogene TRBV3-2) to TRBJ1-3; D is undetermined. Germline assignment: CDR1 LGHDT and CDR2 YNNKEL (reference sequence). V was trimmed by 0 bases and J by 0 bases, leaving 15 bases between them. This CDR3 is built from 18 residues. CDR3 sequence reads: CASSQDPYNIISGNTIYF. The CDR3 nucleotides read TGTGCCAGCAGCCAAGATCCCTATAACATAATCTCTGGAAACACCATATATTTT.

CDR3 loop: CASSEARGYTF. As DNA, the CDR3 is TGTGCCAGCAGTGAAGCCCGAGGCTACACCTTC. The V gene is TRBV6-1, the J gene TRBJ1-2; no clear D gene. Germline V gene sequence: CDR1 MNHNS, CDR2 SASEGT. This CDR3 spans 11 amino acids. Trimming left V 0 bases short and J 8 bases short, with 4 bases between.

The chain links TRBV5-1 to TRBJ2-7, with TRBD1 matching 7 bases. The germline V gene encodes CDR1 SGHRS and CDR2 YFSETQ. This CDR3 spans 15 amino acids. The V and J ends lost 3 bases and 1 base, in that order; junction bases with no gene match: 7. The CDR3, as DNA: TGCGCCAGCAGCTCCGGACAGGTAGGATCCTACGAGCAGTACTTC. Protein sequence: CASSSGQVGSYEQYF.

This chain connects TRBV6-4 to TRBJ2-1, with a tentative D call TRBD2 (5 bases). CDR3 length: 15 residues. Trimming removed 3 bases from V and 4 bases from J, with 13 bases in between. CDR1 and CDR2 from the germline V gene are MRHNA and SNTAGT. DNA for the CDR3: TGTGCCAGCAGTGATCCCAGCGGACCTTACAATGAGCAGTTCTTC. The encoded protein is CASSDPSGPYNEQFF.

This chain connects TRBV12-3 or TRBV12-4 to TRBJ1-2; D is ambiguous. This CDR3 region has 12 residues. V lost 3 bases and J lost 4, with 6 bases in between. The CDR3 spells CASSLRLYGYTF. CDR3 in DNA: TGTGCCAGCAGTTTGCGCCTCTATGGCTACACCTTC.

The chain combines TRBV5-4 with TRBJ1-6; the D gene is possibly TRBD1 (6 bases). Trimming cost V 3 bases and J 3 bases, with 13 bases left between them. Germline V lookup: CDR1 SGHNT, CDR2 YYREEE (reference sequence). CDR3 length: 16 amino acids. The CDR3 region has the DNA TGTGCCAGCAGCTCGACAGGTTTTTACTATAATTCACCCCTCCACTTT. Translation: CASSSTGFYYNSPLHF.

This clone was seen only a few times. The chain employs TRBV30 and TRBJ2-7; TRBD2 agrees at 9 bases. The CDR3 length is 19 residues. V shed 0 bases, J shed 0 bases, and the junction held 15 bases outside the gene matches. Germline V gives CDR1 GTSNPN, CDR2 SVGIG (reference sequence). CDR3 in DNA: TGTGCCTGGAGTGTATCACCGCTAGCGGGGTTCGGTAGCTCCTACGAGCAGTACTTC. Translation gives CAWSVSPLAGFGSSYEQYF.

The chain is built from TRBV3-1 (or the pseudogene TRBV3-2) and TRBJ2-2; D is possibly TRBD1 (6 bases). The germline CDR1 and CDR2 sequences are LGHDT and YNNKEL (reference sequence). The CDR3 runs 16 residues. V was cut by 4 bases and J by 0 bases, with 12 bases left in between. The CDR3 loop is CASSPGTTSNTGELFF. The CDR3 DNA reads TGTGCCAGCAGCCCCGGGACAACTTCGAACACCGGGGAGCTGTTTTTT.

This rearrangement joins TRBV5-1 to TRBJ2-7; no reliable D call. This CDR3 has 14 residues. Germline CDR1 is SGHRS and CDR2 is YFSETQ. Trimming left V 0 bases short and J 0 bases short, with 7 bases between. This CDR3 is CASSLDGHSYEQYF. CDR3 nucleotide sequence: TGCGCCAGCAGCTTGGATGGGCACTCCTACGAGCAGTACTTC. Based on the CDR3 plus reference TRBV5-1 and TRBJ2-7, the full variable domain is KAGVTQTPRYLIKTRGQQVTLSCSPISGHRSVSWYQQTPGQGLQFLFEYFSETQRNKGNFPGRFSGRQFSNSRSEMNVSTLELGDSALYLCASSLDGHSYEQYFGPGTRLTVT.

The chain is built from TRBV24-1 and TRBJ1-3, with D maybe TRBD1 (5 bases). The CDR3 runs 17 residues. The germline V gene has CDR1 KGHDR and CDR2 SFDVKD. V was clipped by 2 bases and J by 0 bases, with 13 bases between them. The CDR3 protein is CATSDSTMTDSGNTIYF. The CDR3 nucleotides are TGTGCCACCAGTGATTCCACTATGACAGACTCTGGAAACACCATATATTTT.

V gene TRBV2 combines with J gene TRBJ2-2; no clear D. This CDR3 is built from 13 residues. Trimming took off 6 bases at V and 4 bases at J, with 9 bases between the two ends. CDR1 and CDR2 (germline): SNHLY, FYNNEI. CDR3 DNA: TGTGCCAGCAGACAACGGCCCACCGGGGAGCTGTTTTTT. The encoded protein is CASRQRPTGELFF.

This clone was recorded once. The rearrangement links TRBV6-5 to TRBJ2-7; the D gene is possibly TRBD2 (5 bases). CDR1 and CDR2 from the germline V gene are MNHEY and SVGAGI. Trimming shortened V by 0 bases and J by 1 base, and 10 bases separated the two germline ends. The CDR3 totals 15 residues. This CDR3 is CASSYSFRGSYEQYF. The CDR3 DNA is TGTGCCAGCAGTTACTCGTTTAGAGGGTCCTACGAGCAGTACTTC.

The CDR3 region has the DNA TGTGCCAGCTCATCGGGACAGTCCTACGAGCAGTACTTC. Translating gives CASSSGQSYEQYF. The V and J genes are TRBV18 and TRBJ2-7; TRBD1 aligns across 7 bases. Germline CDR1 and CDR2: KGHSH and LQKENI. The ends lost 5 bases at V and 1 base at J; junction bases unmatched: 2. The CDR3 contains 13 residues.

The chain carries TRBV5-4 and TRBJ2-1, with D possibly being TRBD1 (6 bases). Trimming left V 0 bases short and J 5 bases short, with 15 bases between. The CDR3 length is 16 residues. CDR1 is SGHNT and CDR2 is YYREEE in the germline V gene (reference sequence). In nucleotides, the CDR3 is TGTGCCAGCAGCTTGGGGCAGGGGTATGGGCACAATGAGCAGTTCTTC. This translates into CASSLGQGYGHNEQFF.

The V and J genes are TRBV18 and TRBJ2-7; 8 bases agree with TRBD1. The CDR3 has 13 residues. CDR1 and CDR2 from the germline V gene are KGHSH and LQKENI. Trimming removed 3 bases from V and 11 bases from J; junction bases left unmatched: 9. The CDR3 coding sequence is TGTGCCAGCTCACCCCTAGGACAGGGCGAAAAGTACTTC. Encoded protein: CASSPLGQGEKYF. The variable domain in full, completed from reference TRBV18 and TRBJ2-7, reads NAGVMQNPRHLVRRRGQEARLRCSPMKGHSHVYWYRQLPEEGLKFMVYLQKENIIDESGMPKERFSAEFPKEGPSILRIQQVVRGDSAAYFCASSPLGQGEKYFGPGTRLTVT.

This chain links TRBV7-2 with TRBJ1-5; 11 bases match TRBD1. Germline CDR1 reads SGHTA; CDR2 reads FQGNSA. The CDR3 is made up of 15 amino acids. The V and J ends lost 5 bases and 6 bases, in that order; junction bases with no gene match: 6. CDR3 nucleotides: TGTGCCAGCAGCGGACGGACAGGGGGCGGTCAGCCCCAGCATTTT. Residues: CASSGRTGGGQPQHF.

The chain recombines TRBV28 with TRBJ2-1, with D unresolved. The germline CDR1 and CDR2 sequences are MDHEN and SYDVKM. This CDR3 has 15 amino acids. Trimming removed 4 bases from V and 6 bases from J, with 16 bases in between. The CDR3 bases are TGTGCCAGCAGTTCGAGATCGAAGTGGGGCAATGAGCAGTTCTTC. Amino acid sequence: CASSSRSKWGNEQFF.

The J gene is TRBJ2-6, the V gene TRBV7-8; 8 bases fit TRBD1. Germline V gives CDR1 SGHVS, CDR2 FQNEAQ. J lost 3 bases, V lost 1 base, and 8 bases had no gene match. The CDR3 is made up of 18 amino acids. CDR3 sequence: CASSLETAGGIGANVLTF. The CDR3 nucleotides are TGTGCCAGCAGCTTAGAGACGGCAGGGGGCATTGGGGCCAACGTCCTGACTTTC.